This TCR beta chain was obtained from a study of CD8 T cells in ankylosing spondylitis. V was clipped by 6 bases and J by 10 bases, with 18 bases between them. CDR3 length equals 13 residues. 5'-RACE, quantitative and with molecular barcodes, yielded the TCR beta libraries. TCRdb reprocessed the 5' RACE reads with MiXCR, giving one entry per CDR3 protein. The sample holds about 140,000 distinct CDR3 sequences, roughly 10% seen once. The sample was blood, either unsorted or a sorted T cell fraction (not recorded which). This TCR was recovered from a female donor with ankylosing spondylitis or in good health (not recorded which). J is TRBJ1-2 and V is TRBV12-3 or TRBV12-4; D not certain. The CDR3 here is CASSPLLDLAYTF. In DNA form, the CDR3 reads TGTGCCAGCAGCCCATTATTGGACCTGGCCTACACCTTC.